This T cell receptor beta chain was captured by sequencing in a study of shared clonotypes between healthy human individuals. Findings of the study overall: Non-shared clonotypes displayed generation probabilities falling below those of clonotypes present in all four donors.

Repertoires were generated with immunoSEQ multiplex PCR, while TCRdb's copy carries only in-frame clones and drops some. The sample consists of some 2,000,000 clones, 85% to 95% of them appearing once. Healthy and HIV-negative, the adult donors had no recent acute infections or vaccinations. A split of CD4+ cells into CD45RA+ naive and CD45RA-negative memory subsets was performed. As for this clone: The target antigen is unknown.

Germline-derived CDR1 and CDR2 are ENHRY and SYGVKD. Trimming took off 3 bases at V and 0 bases at J, with 9 bases between the two ends. The CDR3 has 15 amino acids. J is TRBJ1-5 and V is TRBV10-3; D not certain. The sequenced sample consisted of naive CD4+ T cells sorted from blood. Specified subset: CD45RA+ positively selected. This TCR was recovered from a man aged 18 to 35 in good health. This CDR3 reads CAISDGDSSNQPQHF. DNA of the CDR3: TGTGCCATCAGTGATGGGGATTCTAGCAATCAGCCCCAGCATTTT.